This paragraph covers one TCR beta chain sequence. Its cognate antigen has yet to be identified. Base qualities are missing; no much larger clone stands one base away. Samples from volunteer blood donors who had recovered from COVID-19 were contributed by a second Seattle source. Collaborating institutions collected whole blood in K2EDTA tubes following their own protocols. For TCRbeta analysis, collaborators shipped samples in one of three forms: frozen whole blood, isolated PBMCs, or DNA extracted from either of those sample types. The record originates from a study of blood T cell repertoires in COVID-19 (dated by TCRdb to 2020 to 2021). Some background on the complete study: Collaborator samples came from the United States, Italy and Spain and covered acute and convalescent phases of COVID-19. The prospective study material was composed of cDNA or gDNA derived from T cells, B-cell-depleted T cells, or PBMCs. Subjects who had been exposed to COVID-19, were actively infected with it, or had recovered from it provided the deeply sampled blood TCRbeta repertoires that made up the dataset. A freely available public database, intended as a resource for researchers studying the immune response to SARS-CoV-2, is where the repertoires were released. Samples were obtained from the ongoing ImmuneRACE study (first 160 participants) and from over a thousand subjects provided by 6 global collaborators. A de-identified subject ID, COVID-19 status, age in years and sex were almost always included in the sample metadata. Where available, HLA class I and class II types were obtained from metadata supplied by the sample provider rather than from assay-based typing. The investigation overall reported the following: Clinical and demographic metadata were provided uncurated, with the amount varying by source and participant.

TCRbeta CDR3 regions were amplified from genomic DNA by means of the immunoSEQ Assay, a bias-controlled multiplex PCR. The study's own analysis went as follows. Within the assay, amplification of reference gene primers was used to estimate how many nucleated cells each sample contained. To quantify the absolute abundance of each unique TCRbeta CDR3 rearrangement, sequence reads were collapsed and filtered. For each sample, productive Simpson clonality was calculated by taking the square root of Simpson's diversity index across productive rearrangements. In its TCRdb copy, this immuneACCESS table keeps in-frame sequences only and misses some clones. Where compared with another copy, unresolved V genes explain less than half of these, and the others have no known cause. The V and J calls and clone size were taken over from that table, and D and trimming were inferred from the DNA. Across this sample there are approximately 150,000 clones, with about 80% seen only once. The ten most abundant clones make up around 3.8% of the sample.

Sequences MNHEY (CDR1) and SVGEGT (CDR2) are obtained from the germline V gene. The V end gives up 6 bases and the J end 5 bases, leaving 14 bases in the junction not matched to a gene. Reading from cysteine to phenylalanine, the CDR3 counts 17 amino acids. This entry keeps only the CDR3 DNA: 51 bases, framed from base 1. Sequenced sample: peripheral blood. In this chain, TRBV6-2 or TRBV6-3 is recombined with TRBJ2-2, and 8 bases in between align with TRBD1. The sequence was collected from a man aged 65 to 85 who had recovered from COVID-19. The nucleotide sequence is TGTGCCAGCAGCTCAACCGACAGGGGTGGTAGTACCGGGGAGCTGTTTTTT. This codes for CASSSTDRGGSTGELFF.